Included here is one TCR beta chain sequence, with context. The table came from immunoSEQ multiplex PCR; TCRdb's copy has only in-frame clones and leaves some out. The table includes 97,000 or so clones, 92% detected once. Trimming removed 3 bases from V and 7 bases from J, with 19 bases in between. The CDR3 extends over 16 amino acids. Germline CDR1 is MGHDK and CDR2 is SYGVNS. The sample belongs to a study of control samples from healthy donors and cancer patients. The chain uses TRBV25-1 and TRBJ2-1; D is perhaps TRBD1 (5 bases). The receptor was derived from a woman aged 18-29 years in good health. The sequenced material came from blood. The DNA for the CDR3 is TGTGCCAGCAGTGACAGGGCCGGCGGCATTTGGAATGAGCAGTTCTTC. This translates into CASSDRAGGIWNEQFF.